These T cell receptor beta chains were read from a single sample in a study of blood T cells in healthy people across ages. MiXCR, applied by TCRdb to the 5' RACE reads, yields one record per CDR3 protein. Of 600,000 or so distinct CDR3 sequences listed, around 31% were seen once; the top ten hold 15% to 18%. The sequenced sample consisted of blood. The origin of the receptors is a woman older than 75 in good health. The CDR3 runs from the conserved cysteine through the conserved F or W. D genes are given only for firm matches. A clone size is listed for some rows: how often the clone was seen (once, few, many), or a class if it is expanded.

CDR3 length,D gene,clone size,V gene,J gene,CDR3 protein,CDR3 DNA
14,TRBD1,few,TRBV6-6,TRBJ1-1,CASSMGQENTEAFF,TGTGCCAGCAGTATGGGACAGGAGAACACTGAAGCTTTCTTT
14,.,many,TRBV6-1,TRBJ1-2,CASTEPGRLAGYTF,TGTGCCAGCACCGAACCGGGACGGCTTGCTGGCTACACCTTC
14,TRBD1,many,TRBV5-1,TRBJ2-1,CASSRDRGHNEQFF,TGCGCCAGCAGCCGGGACAGGGGCCACAATGAGCAGTTCTTC
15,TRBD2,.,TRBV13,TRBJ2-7,CASSSSGGSSYEQYF,TGTGCCAGCAGCTCTAGCGGGGGAAGCTCCTACGAGCAGTACTTC
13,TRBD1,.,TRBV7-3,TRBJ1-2,CASSGQGSSGYTF,TGTGCCAGCAGCGGACAGGGATCATCTGGCTACACCTTC
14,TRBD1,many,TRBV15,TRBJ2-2,CATEWDRDVGELFF,TGTGCCACCGAATGGGACAGGGATGTCGGGGAGCTGTTTTTT
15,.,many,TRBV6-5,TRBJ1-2,CASSPTGGAGYGYTF,TGTGCCAGCAGCCCCACGGGGGGCGCCGGCTATGGCTACACCTTC
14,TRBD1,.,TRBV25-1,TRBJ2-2,CASGDRGKVGELFF,TGTGCCAGCGGGGACAGGGGAAAGGTCGGGGAGCTGTTTTTT
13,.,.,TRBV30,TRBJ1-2,CAWSVPGIYGYTF,TGTGCCTGGAGTGTACCAGGGATTTATGGCTACACCTTC
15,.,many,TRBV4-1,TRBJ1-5,CASSLVDSSNQPQHF,TGTGCCAGCAGCTTAGTGGACTCGAGCAATCAGCCCCAGCATTTT
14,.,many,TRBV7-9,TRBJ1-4,CASRPDGGWEKLFF,TGTGCCAGCAGGCCCGACGGGGGCTGGGAAAAACTGTTTTTT
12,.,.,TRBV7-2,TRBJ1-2,CASSLVVLGYTF,TGTGCCAGCAGCTTAGTGGTTCTGGGCTACACCTTC
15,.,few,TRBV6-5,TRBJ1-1,CASSYLGTPNTEAFF,TGTGCCAGCAGTTACCTTGGGACACCGAACACTGAAGCTTTCTTT
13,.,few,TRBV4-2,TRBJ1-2,CASSSTDNYGYTF,TGTGCCAGCAGCTCGACCGATAACTATGGCTACACCTTC
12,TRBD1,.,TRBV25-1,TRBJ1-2,CAGSGQAGGYTF,TGTGCCGGCAGTGGACAGGCGGGAGGCTACACCTTC
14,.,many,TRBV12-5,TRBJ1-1,CASRGWAMNTEAFF,TGTGCTAGTCGAGGTTGGGCCATGAACACTGAAGCTTTCTTT
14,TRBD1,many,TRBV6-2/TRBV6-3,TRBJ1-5,CASEPGQTYQPQHF,TGTGCCAGTGAACCGGGACAGACGTATCAGCCCCAGCATTTT
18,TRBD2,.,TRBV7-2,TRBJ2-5,CASSFSPSSGGAGETQYF,TGTGCCAGCAGTTTCAGCCCTTCTAGCGGGGGGGCGGGGGAGACCCAGTACTTC
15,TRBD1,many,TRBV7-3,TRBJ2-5,CASSPRQGIEETQYF,TGTGCCAGCAGCCCCCGACAGGGGATTGAAGAGACCCAGTACTTC
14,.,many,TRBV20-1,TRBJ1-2,CSAKVFGANYGYTF,TGCAGTGCTAAGGTTTTCGGAGCGAACTATGGCTACACCTTC
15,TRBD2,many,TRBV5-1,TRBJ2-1,CASSSRTSGGSEQFF,TGCGCCAGCAGCTCCCGGACTAGCGGGGGGAGTGAGCAGTTCTTC
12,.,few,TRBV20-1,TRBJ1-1,CSAERENTEAFF,TGCAGTGCCGAGAGGGAGAACACTGAAGCTTTCTTT
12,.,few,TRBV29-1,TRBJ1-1,CSGTNGDTEAFF,TGCAGCGGGACGAATGGGGACACTGAAGCTTTCTTT
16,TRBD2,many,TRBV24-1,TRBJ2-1,CATSDLGGGVYNEQFF,TGTGCCACCAGTGATTTGGGCGGGGGGGTATACAATGAGCAGTTCTTC